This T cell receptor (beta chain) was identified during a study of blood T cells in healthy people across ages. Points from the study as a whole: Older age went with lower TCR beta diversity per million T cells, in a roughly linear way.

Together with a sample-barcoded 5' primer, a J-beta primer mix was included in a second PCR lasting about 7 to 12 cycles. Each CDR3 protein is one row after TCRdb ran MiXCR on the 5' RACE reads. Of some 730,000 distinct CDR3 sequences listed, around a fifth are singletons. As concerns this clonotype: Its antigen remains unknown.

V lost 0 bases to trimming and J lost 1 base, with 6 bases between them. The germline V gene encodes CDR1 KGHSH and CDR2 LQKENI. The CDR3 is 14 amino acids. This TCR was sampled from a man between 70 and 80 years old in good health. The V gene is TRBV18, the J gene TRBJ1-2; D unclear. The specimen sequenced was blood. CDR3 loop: CASSPPGNNYGYTF. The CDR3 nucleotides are TGTGCCAGCTCACCACCGGGAAATAACTATGGCTACACCTTC.